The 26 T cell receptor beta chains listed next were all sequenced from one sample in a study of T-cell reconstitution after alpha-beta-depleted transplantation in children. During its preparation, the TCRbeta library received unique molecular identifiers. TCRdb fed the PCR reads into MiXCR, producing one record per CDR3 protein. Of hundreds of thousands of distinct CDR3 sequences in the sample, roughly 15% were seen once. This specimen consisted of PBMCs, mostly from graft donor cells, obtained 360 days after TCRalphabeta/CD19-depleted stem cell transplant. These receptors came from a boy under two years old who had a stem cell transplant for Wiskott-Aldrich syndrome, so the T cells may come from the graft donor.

This chain's CDR3 is CASSPGRLARNTGELFF. The CDR3 bases are TGCGCCAGCAGCCCGGGAAGGCTAGCGAGGAACACCGGGGAGCTGTTTTTT. The chain is built from TRBV5-1 and TRBJ2-2, with D possibly matching TRBD2 (6 bases). There are 17 residues in the CDR3. V lost 4 bases to trimming and J lost 1 base, with 17 bases between them. The germline gives CDR1 SGHRS, CDR2 YFSETQ.

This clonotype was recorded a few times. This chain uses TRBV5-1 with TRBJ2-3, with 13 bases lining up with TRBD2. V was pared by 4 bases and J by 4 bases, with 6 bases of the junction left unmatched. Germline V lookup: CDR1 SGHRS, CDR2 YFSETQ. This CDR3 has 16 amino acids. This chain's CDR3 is CASSARTSGGADTQYF. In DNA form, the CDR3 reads TGCGCCAGCAGCGCCCGGACTAGCGGGGGCGCAGATACGCAGTATTTT.

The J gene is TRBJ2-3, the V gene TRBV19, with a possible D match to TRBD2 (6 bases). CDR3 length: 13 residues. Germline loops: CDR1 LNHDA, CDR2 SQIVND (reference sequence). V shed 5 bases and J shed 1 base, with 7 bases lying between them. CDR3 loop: CASSGTRTDTQYF. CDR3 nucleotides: TGTGCCAGTAGTGGGACTCGCACAGATACGCAGTATTTT.

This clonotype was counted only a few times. CDR3 loop: CAWSEGQGARETQYF. CDR3 nucleotides: TGTGCCTGGAGTGAGGGACAGGGGGCACGAGAGACCCAGTACTTC. The chain couples TRBV30 to TRBJ2-5, with 12 bases matching TRBD1. The V segment lost 1 base and the J segment 4 bases; nucleotides outside the gene matches: 4. The V gene's germline CDR1 is GTSNPN and CDR2 SVGIG (reference sequence). The CDR3 runs 15 residues.

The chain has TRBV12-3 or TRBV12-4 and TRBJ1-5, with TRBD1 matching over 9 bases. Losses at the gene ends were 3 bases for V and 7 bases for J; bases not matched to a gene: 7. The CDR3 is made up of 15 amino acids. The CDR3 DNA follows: TGTGCCAGCAGTTTTGCCACAGGGGGCGGCCAGCCCCAGCATTTT. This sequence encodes CASSFATGGGQPQHF.

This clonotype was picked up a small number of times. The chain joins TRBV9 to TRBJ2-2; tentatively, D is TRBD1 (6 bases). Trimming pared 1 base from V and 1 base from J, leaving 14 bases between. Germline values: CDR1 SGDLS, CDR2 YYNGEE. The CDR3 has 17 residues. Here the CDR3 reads CASSVTDRTGNTGELFF. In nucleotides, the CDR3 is TGTGCCAGCAGCGTAACCGACAGGACGGGGAACACCGGGGAGCTGTTTTTT.

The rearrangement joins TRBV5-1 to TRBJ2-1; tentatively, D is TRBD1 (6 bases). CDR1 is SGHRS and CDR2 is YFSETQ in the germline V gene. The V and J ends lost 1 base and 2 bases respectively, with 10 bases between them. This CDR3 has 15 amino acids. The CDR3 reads CASSLRQATYNEQFF. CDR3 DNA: TGCGCCAGCAGCTTGAGACAGGCCACCTACAATGAGCAGTTCTTC.

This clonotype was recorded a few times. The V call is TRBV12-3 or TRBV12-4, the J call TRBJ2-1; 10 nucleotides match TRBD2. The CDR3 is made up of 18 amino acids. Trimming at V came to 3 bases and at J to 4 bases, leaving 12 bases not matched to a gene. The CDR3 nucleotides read TGTGCCAGCAGTTTTTCAGCTAGCGGGAGAGGGGTGTACAATGAGCAGTTCTTC. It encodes CASSFSASGRGVYNEQFF.

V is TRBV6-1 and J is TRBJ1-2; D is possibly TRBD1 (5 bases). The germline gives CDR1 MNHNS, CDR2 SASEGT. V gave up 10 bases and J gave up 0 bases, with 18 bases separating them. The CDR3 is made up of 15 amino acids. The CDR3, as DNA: TGTGCCACCAAAGAAGCAGGGAGAGCTAACTATGGCTACACCTTC. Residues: CATKEAGRANYGYTF.

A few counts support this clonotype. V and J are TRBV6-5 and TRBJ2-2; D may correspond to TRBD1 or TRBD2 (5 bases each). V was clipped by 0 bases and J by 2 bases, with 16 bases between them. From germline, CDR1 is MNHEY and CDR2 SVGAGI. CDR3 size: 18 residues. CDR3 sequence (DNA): TGTGCCAGCAGTTACTCGAGGGACGGACTCCGAAACACCGGGGAGCTGTTTTTT. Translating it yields CASSYSRDGLRNTGELFF.

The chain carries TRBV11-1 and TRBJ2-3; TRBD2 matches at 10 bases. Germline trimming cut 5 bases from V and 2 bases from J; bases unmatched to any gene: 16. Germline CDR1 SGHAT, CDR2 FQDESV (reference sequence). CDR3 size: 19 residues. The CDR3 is CASSATAQTSGPYTDTQYF. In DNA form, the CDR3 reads TGTGCCAGCAGCGCCACGGCACAGACTAGCGGGCCCTACACAGATACGCAGTATTTT.

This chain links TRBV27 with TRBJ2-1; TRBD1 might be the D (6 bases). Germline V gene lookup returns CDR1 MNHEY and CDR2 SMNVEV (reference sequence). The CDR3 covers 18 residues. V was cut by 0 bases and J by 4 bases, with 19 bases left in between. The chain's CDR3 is CASSLSSWAGAGYNEQFF. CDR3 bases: TGTGCCAGCAGTTTATCGAGTTGGGCAGGGGCTGGGTACAATGAGCAGTTCTTC.

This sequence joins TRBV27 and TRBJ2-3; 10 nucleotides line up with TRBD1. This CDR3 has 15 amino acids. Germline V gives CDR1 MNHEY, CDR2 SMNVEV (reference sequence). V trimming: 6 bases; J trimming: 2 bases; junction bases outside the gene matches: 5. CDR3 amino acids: CASRSTGGNTDTQYF. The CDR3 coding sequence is TGTGCCAGCAGGTCGACAGGGGGCAACACAGATACGCAGTATTTT.

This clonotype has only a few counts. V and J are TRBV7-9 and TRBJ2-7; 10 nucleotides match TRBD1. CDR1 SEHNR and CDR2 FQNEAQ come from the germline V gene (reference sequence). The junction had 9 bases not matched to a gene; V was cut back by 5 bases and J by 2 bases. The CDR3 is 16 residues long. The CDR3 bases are TGTGCCAGCAGCGATCTGTCCGGGACAGGGGCCTACGAGCAGTACTTC. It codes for CASSDLSGTGAYEQYF. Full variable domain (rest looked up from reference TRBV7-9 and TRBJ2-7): DTGVSQNPRHKITKRGQNVTFRCDPISEHNRLYWYRQTLGQGPEFLTYFQNEAQLEKSRLLSDRFSAERPKGSFSTLEIQRTEQGDSAMYLCASSDLSGTGAYEQYFGPGTRLTVT.

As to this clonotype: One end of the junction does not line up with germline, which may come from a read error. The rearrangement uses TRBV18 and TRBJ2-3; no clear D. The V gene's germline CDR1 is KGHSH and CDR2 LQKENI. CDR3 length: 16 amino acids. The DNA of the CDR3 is TGTGACAGCTCACGTCTGACCCGCATGATATTACATACGCAGTATTTT. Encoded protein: CDSSRLTRMILHTQYF. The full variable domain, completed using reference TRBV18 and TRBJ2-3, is NAGVMQNPRHLVRRRGQEARLRCSPMKGHSHVYWYRQLPEEGLKFMVYLQKENIIDESGMPKERFSAEFPKEGPSILRIQQVVRGDSAAYFCDSSRLTRMILHTQYFGPGTRLTVL.

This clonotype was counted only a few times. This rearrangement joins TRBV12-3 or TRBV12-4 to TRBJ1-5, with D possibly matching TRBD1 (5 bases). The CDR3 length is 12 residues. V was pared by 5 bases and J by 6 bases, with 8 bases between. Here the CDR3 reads CASSPGSQPQHF. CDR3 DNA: TGTGCCAGCAGTCCAGGGAGTCAGCCCCAGCATTTT.

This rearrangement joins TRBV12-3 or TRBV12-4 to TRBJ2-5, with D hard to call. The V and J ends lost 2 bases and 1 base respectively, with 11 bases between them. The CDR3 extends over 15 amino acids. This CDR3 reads CASSLMANFQETQYF. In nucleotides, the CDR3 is TGTGCCAGCAGTTTAATGGCAAACTTCCAAGAGACCCAGTACTTC.

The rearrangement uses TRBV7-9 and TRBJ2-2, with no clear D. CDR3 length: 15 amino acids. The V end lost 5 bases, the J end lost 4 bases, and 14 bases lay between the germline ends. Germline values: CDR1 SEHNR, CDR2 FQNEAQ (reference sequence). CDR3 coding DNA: TGTGCCAGCAGCCCCCTAAGATTTGCCACCGGGGAGCTGTTTTTT. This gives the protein CASSPLRFATGELFF.

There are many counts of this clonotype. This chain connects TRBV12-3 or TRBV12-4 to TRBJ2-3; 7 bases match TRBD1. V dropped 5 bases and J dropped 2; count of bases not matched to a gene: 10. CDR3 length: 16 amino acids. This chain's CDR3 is CASSPGTVSFTDTQYF. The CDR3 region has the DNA TGTGCCAGCAGTCCCGGGACAGTTTCCTTCACAGATACGCAGTATTTT.

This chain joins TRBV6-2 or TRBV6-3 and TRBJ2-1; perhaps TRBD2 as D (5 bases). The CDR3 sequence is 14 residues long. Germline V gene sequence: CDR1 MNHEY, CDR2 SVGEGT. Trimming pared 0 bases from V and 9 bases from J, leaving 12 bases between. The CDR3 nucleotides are TGTGCCAGCAGTTACTCTCTAGCTCCAAGTGAGCAGTTCTTC. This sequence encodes CASSYSLAPSEQFF.

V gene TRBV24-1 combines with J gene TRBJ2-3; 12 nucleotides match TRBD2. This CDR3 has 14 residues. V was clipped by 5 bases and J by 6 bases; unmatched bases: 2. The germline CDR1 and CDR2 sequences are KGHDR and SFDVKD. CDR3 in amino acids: CATSVTSGSDTQYF. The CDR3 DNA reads TGTGCCACCAGTGTGACTAGCGGGAGTGATACGCAGTATTTT.

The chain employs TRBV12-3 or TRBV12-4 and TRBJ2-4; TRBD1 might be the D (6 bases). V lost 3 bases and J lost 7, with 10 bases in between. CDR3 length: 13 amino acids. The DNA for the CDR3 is TGTGCCAGCAGTTTTTCAGGGGACAACATTCAGTACTTC. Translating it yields CASSFSGDNIQYF.

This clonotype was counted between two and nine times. CDR3 bases: TGTGCCAGCAGCTTAGGACTAGCAACCCTAACAGATACGCAGTATTTT. This sequence encodes CASSLGLATLTDTQYF. The chain is built from TRBV7-8 and TRBJ2-3; TRBD2 matches 7 bases. Per the germline V gene, CDR1 is SGHVS and CDR2 is FQNEAQ. This CDR3 contains 16 residues. V shed 1 base and J 3 bases; nucleotides not matched to a gene: 7.

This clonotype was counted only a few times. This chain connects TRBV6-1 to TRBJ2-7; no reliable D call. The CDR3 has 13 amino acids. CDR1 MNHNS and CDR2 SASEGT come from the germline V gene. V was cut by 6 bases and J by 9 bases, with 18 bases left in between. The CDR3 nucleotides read TGTGCCAGCAGGGCCTTAGCAGGCTCGCGGCAGTACTTC. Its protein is CASRALAGSRQYF.

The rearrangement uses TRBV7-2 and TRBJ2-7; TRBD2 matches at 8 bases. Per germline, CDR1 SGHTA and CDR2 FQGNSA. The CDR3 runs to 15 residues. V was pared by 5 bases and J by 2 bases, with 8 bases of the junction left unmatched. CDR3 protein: CASSPDPTSAYEQYF. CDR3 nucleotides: TGTGCCAGCAGCCCGGACCCGACTAGCGCCTACGAGCAGTACTTC.

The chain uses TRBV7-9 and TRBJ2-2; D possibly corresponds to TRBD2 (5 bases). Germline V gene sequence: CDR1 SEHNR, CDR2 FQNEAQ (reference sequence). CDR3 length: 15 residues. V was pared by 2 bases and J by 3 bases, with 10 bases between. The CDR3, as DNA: TGTGCCAGCAGCTTACCAGACTACTACACCGGGGAGCTGTTTTTT. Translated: CASSLPDYYTGELFF.